The clone carrying this T cell receptor (beta chain) was seen at least ten times. Time point specified: newly diagnosed GD, antithyroid drugs for less than 3 months. Isolated PBMC RNA provided the starting material for the TCR library. The patients included were those that came from an endocrinology department in Xi'an, China. These data belong to a study of regulatory T cells in long-lasting Graves disease. Libraries of TCR beta came from iRepertoire HTBI primers plus Arm-PCR of CDR3 regions. TCRdb reprocessed the multiplex PCR reads via MiXCR and lists one record per CDR3 protein. The sample records around 240,000 distinct CDR3 sequences, around 19% being singletons. The sample was also reused in another study, on T cells in Graves' hyperthyroidism and ophthalmopathy. As that report states: Primed by the HTBI set, a first-round RT-PCR was run on the TCR CDR3.

The receptor comes from a woman aged 30 to 39 with Graves disease. This sample comprised peripheral blood mononuclear cells (PBMCs), obtained at new diagnosis, from a patient treated with antithyroid drugs.

CDR3 sequence (DNA): TGTGCCAGCAGCTTGGGCCACAGGGGGGGGAACGAGCAGTACTTC. Translation gives CASSLGHRGGNEQYF. The rearrangement joins TRBV5-4 to TRBJ2-7; weak D call: TRBD1 (8 bases). The CDR3 is 15 residues long. The germline V and J ends were trimmed by 0 bases and 5 bases, with 15 bases remaining between them. CDR1 SGHNT and CDR2 YYREEE come from the germline V gene (reference sequence).